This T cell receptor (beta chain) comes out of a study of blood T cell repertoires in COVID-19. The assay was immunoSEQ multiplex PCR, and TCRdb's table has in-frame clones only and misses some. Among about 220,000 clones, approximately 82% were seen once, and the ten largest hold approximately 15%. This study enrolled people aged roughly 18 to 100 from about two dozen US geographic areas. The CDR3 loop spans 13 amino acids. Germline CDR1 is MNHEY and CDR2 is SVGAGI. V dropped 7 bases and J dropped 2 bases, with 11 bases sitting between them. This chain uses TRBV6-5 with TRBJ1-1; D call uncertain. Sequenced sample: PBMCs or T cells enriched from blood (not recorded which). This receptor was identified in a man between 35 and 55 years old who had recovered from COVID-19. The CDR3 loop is CASTPPVNTEAFF. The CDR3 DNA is TGTGCCAGCACCCCCCCAGTTAACACTGAAGCTTTCTTT.